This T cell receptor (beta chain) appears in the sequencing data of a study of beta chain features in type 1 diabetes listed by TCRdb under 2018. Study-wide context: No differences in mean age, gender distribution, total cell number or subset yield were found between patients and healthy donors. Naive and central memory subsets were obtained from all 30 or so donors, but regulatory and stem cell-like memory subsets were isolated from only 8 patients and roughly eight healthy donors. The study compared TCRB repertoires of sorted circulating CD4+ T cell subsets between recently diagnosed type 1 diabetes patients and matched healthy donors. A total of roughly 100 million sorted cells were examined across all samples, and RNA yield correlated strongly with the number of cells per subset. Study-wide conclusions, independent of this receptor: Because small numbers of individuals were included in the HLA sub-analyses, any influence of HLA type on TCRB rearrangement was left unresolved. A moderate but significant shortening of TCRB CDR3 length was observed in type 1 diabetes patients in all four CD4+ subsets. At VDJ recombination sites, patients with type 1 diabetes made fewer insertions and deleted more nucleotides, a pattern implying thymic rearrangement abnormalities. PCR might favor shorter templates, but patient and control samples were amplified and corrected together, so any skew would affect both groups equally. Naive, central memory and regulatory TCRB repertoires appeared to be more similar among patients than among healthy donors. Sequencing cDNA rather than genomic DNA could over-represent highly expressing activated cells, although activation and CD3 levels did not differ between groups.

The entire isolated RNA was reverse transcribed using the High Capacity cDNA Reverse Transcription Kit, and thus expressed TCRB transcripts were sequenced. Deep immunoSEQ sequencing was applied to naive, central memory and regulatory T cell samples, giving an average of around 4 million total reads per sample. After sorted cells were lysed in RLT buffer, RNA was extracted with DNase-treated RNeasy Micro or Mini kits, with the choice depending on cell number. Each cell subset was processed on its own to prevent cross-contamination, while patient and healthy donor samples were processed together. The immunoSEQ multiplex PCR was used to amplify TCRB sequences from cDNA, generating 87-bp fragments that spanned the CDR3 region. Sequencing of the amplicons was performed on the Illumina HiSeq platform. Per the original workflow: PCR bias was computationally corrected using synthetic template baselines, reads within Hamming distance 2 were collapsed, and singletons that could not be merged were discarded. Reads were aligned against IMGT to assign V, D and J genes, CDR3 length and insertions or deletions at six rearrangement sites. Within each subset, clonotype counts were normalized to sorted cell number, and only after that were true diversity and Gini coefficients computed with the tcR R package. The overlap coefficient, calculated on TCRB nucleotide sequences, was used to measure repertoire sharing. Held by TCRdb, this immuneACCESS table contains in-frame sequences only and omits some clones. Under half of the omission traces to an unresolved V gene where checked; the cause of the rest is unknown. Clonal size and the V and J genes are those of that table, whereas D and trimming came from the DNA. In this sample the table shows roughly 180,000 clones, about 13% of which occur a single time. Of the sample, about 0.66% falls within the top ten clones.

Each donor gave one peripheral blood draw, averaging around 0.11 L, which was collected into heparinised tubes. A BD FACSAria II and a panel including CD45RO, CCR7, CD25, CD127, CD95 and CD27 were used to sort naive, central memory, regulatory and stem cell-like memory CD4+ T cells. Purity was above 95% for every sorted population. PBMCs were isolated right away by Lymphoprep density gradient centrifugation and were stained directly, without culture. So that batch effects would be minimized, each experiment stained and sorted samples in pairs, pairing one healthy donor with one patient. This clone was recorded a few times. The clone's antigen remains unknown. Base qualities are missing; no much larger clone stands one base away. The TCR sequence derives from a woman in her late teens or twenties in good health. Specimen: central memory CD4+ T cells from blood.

The nucleotides are TGTGCCAGCAGCCAGACCGGACTAGCGCGAATTAGAGAGACCCAGTACTTC. It encodes CASSQTGLARIRETQYF. The chain joins TRBV7-8 to TRBJ2-5; 9 middle bases align to TRBD2. Trimming takes 5 bases off V and 4 bases off J; junction bases not matched to a gene: 14. The germline V gene supplies CDR1 SGHVS and CDR2 FQNEAQ. The CDR3 covers 17 residues, taking in both the cysteine and the phenylalanine. Kept here is only the CDR3 DNA, which spans 51 bases and is read in frame from base 1.